These T cell receptor beta chains were read from a single sample in a study of cytomegalovirus exposure and HLA in healthy donors. Generated by immunoSEQ multiplex PCR, the TCRdb table keeps only in-frame clones and is missing some. The top ten hold about 3.9% of the sample, which has about 100,000 clones, approximately 85% seen once. Sequencing used PBMCs. The receptors were sampled from a young man in good health and CMV-seronegative. CDR3s include the opening cysteine and the closing phenylalanine or tryptophan. The order of the fields is clone size, V gene, D gene, J gene, CDR3 protein, CDR3 DNA. A D gene is named only where the DNA matches it firmly. Expanded clones are given a class, and other clones once, few, many or no size at all.

NA	TRBV7-2	NA	TRBJ1-4	CASSRTGLANEKLFF	TGTGCCAGCAGCCGAACCGGTTTGGCTAATGAAAAACTGTTTTTT
NA	TRBV5-1	NA	TRBJ2-7	CASSRSGGPRYEQYF	TGCGCCAGCAGCCGTAGTGGGGGCCCTCGGTACGAGCAGTACTTC
NA	TRBV2	NA	TRBJ2-1	CASSDVGWRDSDEQFF	TGTGCCAGCAGTGATGTAGGTTGGCGGGACAGCGATGAGCAGTTCTTC
NA	TRBV18	NA	TRBJ1-6	CASSHYAQSEPLHF	TGTGCCAGCTCACATTATGCACAGTCCGAACCCCTCCACTTT
NA	TRBV2	NA	TRBJ2-7	CASSEGQSSYEQYF	TGTGCCAGCAGTGAAGGACAGAGCTCCTACGAGCAGTACTTC
once	TRBV19	TRBD1	TRBJ1-6	CASTPDRGGSPLHF	TGTGCCAGTACCCCGGACAGGGGAGGGTCACCCCTCCACTTT
NA	TRBV4-1	TRBD2	TRBJ2-7	CASSQGLAGAEQYF	TGCGCCAGCAGCCAAGGACTAGCGGGAGCCGAGCAGTACTTC
NA	TRBV18	TRBD1	TRBJ2-7	CASSPGQGGSYEQYF	TGTGCCAGCTCACCGGGACAGGGGGGCTCCTACGAGCAGTACTTC
NA	TRBV5-1	NA	TRBJ1-1	CASSHSENTEAFF	TGCGCCAGCAGTCATTCAGAGAACACTGAAGCTTTCTTT
NA	TRBV7-9	NA	TRBJ2-5	CASSLVSREETQYF	TGTGCCAGCAGCTTAGTTAGCCGGGAAGAGACCCAGTACTTC
NA	TRBV30	TRBD1	TRBJ1-2	CAFRGQAYYGYTF	TGTGCCTTCCGGGGACAGGCTTACTATGGCTACACCTTC
NA	TRBV6-1	TRBD1	TRBJ1-5	CASRDRAVQPQHF	TGTGCCAGCAGAGACAGGGCGGTTCAGCCCCAGCATTTT
once	TRBV10-3	NA	TRBJ2-7	CAIRQGTDEQYF	TGTGCCATCAGACAGGGTACGGACGAGCAGTACTTC
NA	TRBV19	NA	TRBJ2-2	CASTAKGGRNTGELFF	TGTGCCAGTACCGCTAAGGGGGGGCGGAACACCGGGGAGCTGTTTTTT
NA	TRBV6-6	TRBD2	TRBJ2-3	CASRELAGGGDTQYF	TGTGCCAGCAGAGAACTAGCGGGAGGCGGTGATACGCAGTATTTT
NA	TRBV28	NA	TRBJ1-2	CASSFPRAYGYTF	TGTGCCAGCAGTTTTCCCAGGGCTTATGGCTACACCTTC
NA	TRBV5-1	NA	TRBJ2-2	CASRAGNTGELFF	TGCGCCAGCAGAGCGGGCAACACCGGGGAGCTGTTTTTT
NA	TRBV2	TRBD1	TRBJ1-6	CASSSYGTGVEGSPLHF	TGTGCCAGCAGTTCTTACGGGACAGGGGTCGAGGGCTCACCCCTCCACTTT
once	TRBV4-3	NA	TRBJ1-2	CASSQDTGFYGYTF	TGCGCCAGCAGCCAAGATACAGGATTCTATGGCTACACCTTC
NA	TRBV6-4	NA	TRBJ2-3	CASSAGGGPTDTQYF	TGTGCCAGCAGTGCCGGGGGAGGTCCCACAGATACGCAGTATTTT
NA	TRBV7-8	TRBD2	TRBJ2-2	CASSSRTSGGLNTGELFF	TGTGCCAGCAGCTCGAGGACTAGCGGGGGCCTGAACACCGGGGAGCTGTTTTTT
NA	TRBV28	NA	TRBJ1-5	CASSLRGLSQPQHF	TGTGCCAGCAGTCTCCGGGGACTAAGTCAGCCCCAGCATTTT
NA	TRBV15	NA	TRBJ1-1	CATSTTENTEAFF	TGTGCCACCAGCACCACAGAGAACACTGAAGCTTTCTTT
once	TRBV9	NA	TRBJ2-2	CASSVGPRANTGELFF	TGTGCCAGCAGCGTAGGTCCCAGGGCGAACACCGGGGAGCTGTTTTTT
NA	TRBV4-3	NA	TRBJ2-3	CASSPEAGASLLQYF	TGCGCCAGCAGCCCAGAGGCAGGCGCCTCGCTGCTGCAGTATTTT
NA	TRBV13	NA	TRBJ2-1	CASSYLTPGESSYNEQFF	TGTGCCAGCAGCTATCTCACACCGGGAGAGAGCTCCTACAATGAGCAGTTCTTC
NA	TRBV27	TRBD2	TRBJ2-7	CASSLRPSSGGTSYEQYF	TGTGCCAGCAGTTTACGGCCCTCTAGCGGGGGGACCTCCTACGAGCAGTACTTC
NA	TRBV6-5	TRBD1	TRBJ1-2	CASSRGPRNGYTF	TGTGCCAGCAGTAGGGGGCCACGGAATGGCTACACCTTC
NA	TRBV19	NA	TRBJ1-2	CASTADSRLTFGYTF	TGTGCCAGTACCGCGGACAGCCGCCTGACTTTTGGCTACACCTTC
NA	TRBV13	NA	TRBJ2-7	CASSLGRSNYEQYF	TGTGCCAGCAGCCTAGGGCGTTCCAACTACGAGCAGTACTTC
NA	TRBV15	TRBD2	TRBJ2-2	CATSRDLAGAGELFF	TGTGCCACCAGCAGAGATCTAGCGGGGGCCGGGGAGCTGTTTTTT
NA	TRBV6-1	NA	TRBJ2-2	CASSGGGELFF	TGTGCCAGCAGTGGCGGGGGGGAGCTGTTTTTT
NA	TRBV25-1	TRBD2	TRBJ2-2	CASKRERGNTGELFF	TGTGCCAGCAAGCGGGAGAGAGGGAACACCGGGGAGCTGTTTTTT
NA	TRBV6-5	NA	TRBJ1-1	CASRKGQGRQAFF	TGTGCCAGCAGAAAGGGCCAGGGTAGACAAGCTTTCTTT
NA	TRBV19	NA	TRBJ1-1	CASSTDPEGEAFF	TGTGCCAGTAGTACAGACCCGGAGGGTGAAGCTTTCTTT
NA	TRBV30	TRBD1	TRBJ1-3	CAWSHHRGYSGNTIYF	TGTGCCTGGTCCCACCACAGGGGATACTCTGGAAACACCATATATTTT
NA	TRBV6-7	TRBD2	TRBJ2-1	CATLLRLAGGDSYNEQFF	TGTGCTACGCTCCTTCGGCTAGCGGGAGGTGATTCCTACAATGAGCAGTTCTTC
NA	TRBV6-1	NA	TRBJ2-4	CASSESIGGSSLVQYF	TGTGCCAGCAGTGAATCGATTGGCGGTTCTAGTTTAGTTCAGTACTTC
NA	TRBV5-5	NA	TRBJ1-6	CASSSQGSSYNSPLHF	TGTGCCAGCAGCTCTCAGGGGAGCTCCTATAATTCACCCCTCCACTTT
NA	TRBV5-1	TRBD2	TRBJ2-1	CASSLTSGGGFSYNEQFF	TGCGCCAGCAGCCTGACTAGCGGGGGGGGCTTCTCCTACAATGAGCAGTTCTTC
once	TRBV5-5	TRBD1	TRBJ1-5	CASSFRWSETGNQPQHF	TGTGCCAGCAGCTTTAGGTGGAGCGAGACAGGGAATCAGCCCCAGCATTTT
NA	TRBV30	NA	TRBJ1-1	CAWTWTVNTEAFF	TGTGCCTGGACGTGGACAGTGAACACTGAAGCTTTCTTT
NA	TRBV5-1	TRBD2	TRBJ2-5	CASTGGGETQYF	TGCGCCAGCACCGGGGGGGGAGAGACCCAGTACTTC
NA	TRBV7-3	TRBD1	TRBJ2-3	CASSLTPGQLSTDTQYF	TGTGCCAGCAGCTTAACCCCGGGACAGCTTAGCACAGATACGCAGTATTTT
few	TRBV7-8	NA	TRBJ2-5	CASSPTISQETQYF	TGTGCCAGCAGCCCGACTATATCACAAGAGACCCAGTACTTC
NA	TRBV6-1	NA	TRBJ2-7	CASSHLLGAYEQYF	TGTGCCAGCAGCCACTTGCTCGGGGCCTACGAGCAGTACTTC
NA	TRBV5-6	NA	TRBJ1-5	CASSLASQYSNQPQHF	TGTGCCAGCAGCTTGGCCAGTCAATATAGCAATCAGCCCCAGCATTTT
NA	TRBV28	TRBD2	TRBJ2-1	CASSRPGLADTTMQQFF	TGTGCCAGCAGTCGACCGGGACTAGCGGATACGACAATGCAGCAGTTCTTC
NA	TRBV11-2	TRBD1	TRBJ1-2	CASSTGTGNYGYTF	TGTGCCAGCAGCACCGGGACAGGGAACTATGGCTACACCTTC
NA	TRBV28	TRBD1	TRBJ2-7	CASRLQGVSYEQYF	TGTGCCAGCAGGTTACAGGGGGTCTCCTACGAGCAGTACTTC
NA	TRBV6-1	TRBD1	TRBJ1-2	CASSSRTGNNYGYTF	TGTGCCAGCAGTTCACGGACAGGGAACAACTATGGCTACACCTTC
NA	TRBV4-1	TRBD1	TRBJ1-5	CASSQRTGGNQPQHF	TGCGCCAGCAGCCAACGGACAGGGGGCAATCAGCCCCAGCATTTT
NA	TRBV10-3	TRBD1	TRBJ1-2	CAISEVRDRVDYGYTF	TGTGCCATCAGTGAGGTGCGGGACAGGGTGGACTATGGCTACACCTTC
NA	TRBV7-2	TRBD2	TRBJ2-5	CASSLYVDGLAGYQETQYF	TGTGCCAGCAGCTTATACGTGGACGGACTAGCGGGATACCAAGAGACCCAGTACTTC
NA	TRBV7-3	TRBD1	TRBJ2-1	CASSLNGWDREDNEQFF	TGTGCCAGCAGCTTAAATGGCTGGGACAGGGAGGACAATGAGCAGTTCTTC
NA	TRBV6-1	NA	TRBJ2-7	CASSEFRRVNSLNSYEQYF	TGTGCCAGCAGTGAATTTCGTCGTGTAAACAGTCTTAATTCCTACGAGCAGTACTTC
NA	TRBV13	TRBD2	TRBJ2-3	CASSPPASGSTDTQYF	TGTGCCAGCAGCCCCCCAGCTAGCGGAAGCACAGATACGCAGTATTTT
NA	TRBV21-1	NA	TRBJ2-7	CASSTETSGGFYEQYF	TGTGCCAGCAGCACTGAGACTAGCGGGGGGTTCTACGAGCAGTACTTC
NA	TRBV28	TRBD1	TRBJ2-7	CASRGTGGYEQYF	TGTGCCAGCAGAGGGACAGGGGGGTACGAGCAGTACTTC
once	TRBV6-1	TRBD1	TRBJ1-5	CASIKTTGNNQPQHF	TGTGCCAGCATAAAAACGACAGGGAACAATCAGCCCCAGCATTTT